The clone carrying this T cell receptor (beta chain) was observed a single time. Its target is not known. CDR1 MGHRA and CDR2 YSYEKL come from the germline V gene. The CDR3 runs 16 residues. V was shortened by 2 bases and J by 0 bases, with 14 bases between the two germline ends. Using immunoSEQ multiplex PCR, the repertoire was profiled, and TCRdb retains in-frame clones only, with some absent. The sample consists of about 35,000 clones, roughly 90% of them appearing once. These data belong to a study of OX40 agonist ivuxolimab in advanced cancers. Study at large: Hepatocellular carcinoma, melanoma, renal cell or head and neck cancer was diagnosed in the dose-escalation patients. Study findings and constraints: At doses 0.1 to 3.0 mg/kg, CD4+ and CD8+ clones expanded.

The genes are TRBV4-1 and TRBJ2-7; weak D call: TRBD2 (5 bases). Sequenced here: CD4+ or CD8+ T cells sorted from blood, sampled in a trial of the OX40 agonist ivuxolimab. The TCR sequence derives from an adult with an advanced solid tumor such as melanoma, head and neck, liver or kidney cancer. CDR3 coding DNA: TGCGCCAGCAGCCAACTCGACATTGGGAGCTCCTACGAGCAGTACTTC. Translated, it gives CASSQLDIGSSYEQYF.